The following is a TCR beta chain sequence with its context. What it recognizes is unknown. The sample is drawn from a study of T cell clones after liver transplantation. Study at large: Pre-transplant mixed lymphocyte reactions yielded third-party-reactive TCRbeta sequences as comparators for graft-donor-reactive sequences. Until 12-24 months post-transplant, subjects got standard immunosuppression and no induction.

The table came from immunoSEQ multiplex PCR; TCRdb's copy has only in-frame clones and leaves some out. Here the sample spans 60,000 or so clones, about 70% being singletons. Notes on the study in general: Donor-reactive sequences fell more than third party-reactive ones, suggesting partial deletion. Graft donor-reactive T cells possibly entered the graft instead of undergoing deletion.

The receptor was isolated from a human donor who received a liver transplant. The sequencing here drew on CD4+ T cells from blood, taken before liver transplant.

CDR3 nucleotides: TGTGCCAGCAGTTACGATTCCAGGGGCGGGCAGCCCCAGCATTTT. This translates into CASSYDSRGGQPQHF. The chain couples TRBV6-5 to TRBJ1-5; a weak D match, TRBD1 (6 bases). The germline gives CDR1 MNHEY, CDR2 SVGAGI. The CDR3 is 15 residues long. Trimming cost V 2 bases and J 7 bases, with 15 bases left between them.